This TCR beta chain was recovered during a study of cytomegalovirus exposure and HLA in healthy donors. This clone was detected a few times. 13 Jbeta primers and 60 Vbeta primers were used for the PCR. The protocol was immunoSEQ multiplex PCR, while the TCRdb copy is restricted to in-frame clones and leaves out a portion. Of about 80,000 clones detected, over 60% appear once; the ten largest clones hold 4.4%. Germline V gene sequence: CDR1 SGDLS, CDR2 YYNGEE. The CDR3 totals 17 residues. Trimming removed 0 bases from V and 0 bases from J, with 13 bases in between. This chain links TRBV9 with TRBJ1-3; weak D call: TRBD1 (5 bases). The sample was PBMCs. The TCR was taken from a male donor in good health and CMV-seropositive. CDR3 DNA: TGTGCCAGCAGCGTAGGTTCCCACAGGTCCTCTGGAAACACCATATATTTT. It yields the protein CASSVGSHRSSGNTIYF.